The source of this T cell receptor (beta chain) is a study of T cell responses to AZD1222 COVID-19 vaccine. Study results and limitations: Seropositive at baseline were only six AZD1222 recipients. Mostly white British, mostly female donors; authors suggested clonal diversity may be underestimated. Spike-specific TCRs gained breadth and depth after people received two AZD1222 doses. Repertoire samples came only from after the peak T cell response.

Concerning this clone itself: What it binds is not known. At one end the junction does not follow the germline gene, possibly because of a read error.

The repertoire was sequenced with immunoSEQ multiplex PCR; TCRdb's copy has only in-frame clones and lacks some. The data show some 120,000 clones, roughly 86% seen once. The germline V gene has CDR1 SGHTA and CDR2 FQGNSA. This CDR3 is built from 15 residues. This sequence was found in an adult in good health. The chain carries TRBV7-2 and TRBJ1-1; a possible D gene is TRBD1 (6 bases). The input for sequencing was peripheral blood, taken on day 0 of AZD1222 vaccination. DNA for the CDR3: TGTGCCAGCACCAACCTCCAGGGGTTGAAGACTGAAGCTTTCTTT. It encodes CASTNLQGLKTEAFF.